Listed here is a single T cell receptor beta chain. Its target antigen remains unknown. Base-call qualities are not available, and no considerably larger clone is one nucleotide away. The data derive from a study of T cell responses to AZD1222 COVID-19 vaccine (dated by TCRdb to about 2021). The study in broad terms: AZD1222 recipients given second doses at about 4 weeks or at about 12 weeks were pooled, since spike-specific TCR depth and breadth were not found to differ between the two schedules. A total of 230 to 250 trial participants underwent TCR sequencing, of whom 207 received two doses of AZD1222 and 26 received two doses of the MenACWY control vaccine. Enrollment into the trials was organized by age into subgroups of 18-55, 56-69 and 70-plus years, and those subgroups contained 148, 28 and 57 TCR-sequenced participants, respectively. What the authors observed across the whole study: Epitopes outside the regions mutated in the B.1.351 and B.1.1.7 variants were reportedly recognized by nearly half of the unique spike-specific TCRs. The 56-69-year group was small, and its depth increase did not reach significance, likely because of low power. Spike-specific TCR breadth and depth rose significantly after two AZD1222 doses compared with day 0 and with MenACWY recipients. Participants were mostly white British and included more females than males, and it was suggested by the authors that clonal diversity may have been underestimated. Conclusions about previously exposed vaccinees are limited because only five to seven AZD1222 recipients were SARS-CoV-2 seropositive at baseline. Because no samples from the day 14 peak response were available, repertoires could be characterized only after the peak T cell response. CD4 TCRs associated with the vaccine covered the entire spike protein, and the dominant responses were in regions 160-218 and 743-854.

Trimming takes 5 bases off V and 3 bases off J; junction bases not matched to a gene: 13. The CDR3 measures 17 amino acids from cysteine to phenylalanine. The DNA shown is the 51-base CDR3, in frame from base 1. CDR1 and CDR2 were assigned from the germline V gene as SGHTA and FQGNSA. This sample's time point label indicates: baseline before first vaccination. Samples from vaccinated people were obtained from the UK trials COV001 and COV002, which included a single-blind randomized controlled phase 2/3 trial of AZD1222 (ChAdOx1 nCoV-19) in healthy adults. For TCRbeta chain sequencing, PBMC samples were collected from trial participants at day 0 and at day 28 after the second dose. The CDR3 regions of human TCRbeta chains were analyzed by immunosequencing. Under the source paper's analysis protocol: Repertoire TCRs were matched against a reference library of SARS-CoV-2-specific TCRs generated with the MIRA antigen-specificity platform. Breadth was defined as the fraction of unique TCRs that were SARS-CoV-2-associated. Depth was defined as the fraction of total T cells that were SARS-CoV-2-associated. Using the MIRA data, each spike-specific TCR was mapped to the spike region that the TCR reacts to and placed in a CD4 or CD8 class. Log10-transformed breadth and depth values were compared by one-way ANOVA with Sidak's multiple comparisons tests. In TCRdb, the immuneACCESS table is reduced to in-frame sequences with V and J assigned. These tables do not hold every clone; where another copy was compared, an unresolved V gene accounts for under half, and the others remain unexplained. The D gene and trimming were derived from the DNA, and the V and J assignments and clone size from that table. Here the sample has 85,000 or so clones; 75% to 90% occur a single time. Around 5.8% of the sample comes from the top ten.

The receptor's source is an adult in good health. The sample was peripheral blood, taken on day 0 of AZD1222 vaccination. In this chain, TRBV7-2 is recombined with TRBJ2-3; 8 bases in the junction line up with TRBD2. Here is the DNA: TGTGCCAGCAGCCCGGTGGGTGGGCGGGGGGCAACAGATACGCAGTATTTT. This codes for CASSPVGGRGATDTQYF. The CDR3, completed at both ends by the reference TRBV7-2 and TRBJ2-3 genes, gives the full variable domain GAGVSQSPSNKVTEKGKDVELRCDPISGHTALYWYRQSLGQGLEFLIYFQGNSAPDKSGLPSDRFSAERTGGSVSTLTIQRTQQEDSAVYLCASSPVGGRGATDTQYFGPGTRLTVL.